These T cell receptor beta chains were read from a single sample in a study of shared clonotypes between healthy human individuals. Data came from immunoSEQ multiplex PCR; TCRdb stores just in-frame clones and leaves some out. The sample holds around 430,000 clones, around 79% seen once. The sequencing input was PBMCs. The source is a woman between 40 and 50 years old in good health. Some clones in this sample may be carry-over from other donors' samples. Both conserved end residues are part of each CDR3. Only some rows state a clone size, as once, few, many or a class for expanded clones.

TRBJ1-1,TRBV7-3,medium-sized,CASSILRGGEAFF
TRBJ1-2,TRBV27,.,CASSPTRGHGYTF
TRBJ2-1,TRBV15,.,CATSERLAGNEQFF
TRBJ1-1,TRBV18,.,CASSRDRWNTEAFF
TRBJ2-7,TRBV7-2,.,CASSSRGSEEQYF
TRBJ1-4,TRBV18,.,CASSPTLGGNEKLFF
TRBJ1-2,TRBV5-1,.,CASSLTGSYGYTF
TRBJ1-2,TRBV9,.,CASSRGRDEGYTF
TRBJ2-1,TRBV7-9,.,CASSPNYFAGLYNEQFF
TRBJ1-1,TRBV12-1,.,CATRGENTEAFF